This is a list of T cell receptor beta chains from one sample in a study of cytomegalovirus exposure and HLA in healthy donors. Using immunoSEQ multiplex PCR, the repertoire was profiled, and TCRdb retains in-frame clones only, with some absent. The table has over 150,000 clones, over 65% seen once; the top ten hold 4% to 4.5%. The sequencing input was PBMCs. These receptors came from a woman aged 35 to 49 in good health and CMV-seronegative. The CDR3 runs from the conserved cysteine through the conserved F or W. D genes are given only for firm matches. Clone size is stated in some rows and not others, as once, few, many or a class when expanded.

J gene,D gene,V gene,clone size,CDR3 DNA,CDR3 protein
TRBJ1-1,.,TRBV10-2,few,TGCGCCAGCAGTGATCCCGGAGAGACTGAAGCTTTCTTT,CASSDPGETEAFF
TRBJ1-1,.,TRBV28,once,TGTGCCAGCGCCAGGAACACTGAAGCTTTCTTT,CASARNTEAFF
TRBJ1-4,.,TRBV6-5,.,TGTGCCAGCCGCCCCTTAGTCGCAACTAATGAAAAACTGTTTTTT,CASRPLVATNEKLFF
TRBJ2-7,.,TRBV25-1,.,TGTGCCAGCAGTGAACGGTCCTACGAGCAGTACTTC,CASSERSYEQYF
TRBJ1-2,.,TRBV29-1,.,TGCAGCGTTGGGGGCAGGCCAGGGAATGGCTACACCTTC,CSVGGRPGNGYTF
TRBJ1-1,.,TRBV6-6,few,TGTGCCAGCAGTGCCGATACGGGGGAAGCTTTCTTT,CASSADTGEAFF
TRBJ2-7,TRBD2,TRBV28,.,TGTGCCAGCCCCCCAGCACATACGGGAGGGCCCTACGAGCAGTACTTC,CASPPAHTGGPYEQYF
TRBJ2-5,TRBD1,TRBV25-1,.,TGTGCCAGCAGTGCGCTGGACAGGGTTTACTTC,CASSALDRVYF
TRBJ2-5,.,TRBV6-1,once,TGTGCCAGCAGTCTACAGGGACACATGGGAGAGACCCAGTACTTC,CASSLQGHMGETQYF
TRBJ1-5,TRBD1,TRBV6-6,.,TGTGCCAGCAGGGGACCCGGGACAGGAGATCAGCCCCAGCATTTT,CASRGPGTGDQPQHF
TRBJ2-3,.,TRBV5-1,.,TGCGCCAGCAGCTCGACAGGGAGGAAGGATACGCAGTATTTT,CASSSTGRKDTQYF
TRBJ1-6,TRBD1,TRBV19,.,TGTGCCAGTAGTATGGTGACAGGGAGCTCCTATAATTCACCCCTCCACTTT,CASSMVTGSSYNSPLHF
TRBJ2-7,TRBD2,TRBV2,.,TGTGCCAGCAGTGATAAGCGGGAGGGCCTCTACGAGCAGTACTTC,CASSDKREGLYEQYF
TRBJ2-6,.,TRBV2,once,TGTGCCAGCATTATAGCTCCGGCGGCCAACGTCCTGACTTTC,CASIIAPAANVLTF
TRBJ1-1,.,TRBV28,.,TGTGCCAGCAGTTCGGTTAACACTGAAGCTTTCTTT,CASSSVNTEAFF
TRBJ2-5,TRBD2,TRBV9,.,TGTGCCAGCAGCGTAGGGCTAGCGGGAGGGCCTCAAGAAGAGACCCAGTACTTC,CASSVGLAGGPQEETQYF
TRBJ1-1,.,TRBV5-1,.,TGCGCCAGCAGCTTAGGAGGCCCTAACACTGAAGCTTTCTTT,CASSLGGPNTEAFF
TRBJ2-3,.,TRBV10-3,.,TGTGCCATCAGTGAGACCCAGCGGACAGATACGCAGTATTTT,CAISETQRTDTQYF
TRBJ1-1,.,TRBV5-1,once,TGCGCCAGCACCCTGGGAGGTTCGGGGTCGGGTGAAGCTTTCTTT,CASTLGGSGSGEAFF
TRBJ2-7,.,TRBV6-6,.,TGTGCCAGCAGCCTCCGCACTAGCTCCTACGAGCAGTACTTC,CASSLRTSSYEQYF
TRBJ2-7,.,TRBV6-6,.,TGTGCCAGCACCCGCGACAGGAGCGAGCAGTACTTC,CASTRDRSEQYF
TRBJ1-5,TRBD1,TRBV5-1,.,TGCGCCAGCATCTCGACAGGGGGAGGCAATCAGCCCCAGCATTTT,CASISTGGGNQPQHF
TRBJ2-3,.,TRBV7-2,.,TGTGCCAGCGTCGCGGGGCAGGGCGGTATGACAGATACGCAGTATTTT,CASVAGQGGMTDTQYF